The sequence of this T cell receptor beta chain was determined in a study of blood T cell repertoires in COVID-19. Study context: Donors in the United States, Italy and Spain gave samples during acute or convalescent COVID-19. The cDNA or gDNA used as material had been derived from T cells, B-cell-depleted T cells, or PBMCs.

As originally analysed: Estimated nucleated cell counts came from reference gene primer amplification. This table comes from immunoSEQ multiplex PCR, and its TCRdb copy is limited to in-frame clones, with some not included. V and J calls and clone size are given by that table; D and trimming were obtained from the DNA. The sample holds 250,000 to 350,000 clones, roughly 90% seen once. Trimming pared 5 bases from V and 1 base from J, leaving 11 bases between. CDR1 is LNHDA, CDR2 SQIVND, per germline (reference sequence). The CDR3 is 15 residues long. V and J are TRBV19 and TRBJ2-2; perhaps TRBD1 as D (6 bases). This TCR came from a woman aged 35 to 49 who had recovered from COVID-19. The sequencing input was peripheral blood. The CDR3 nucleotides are TGTGCCAGTAGTTCCGGACAGCGGAACACCGGGGAGCTGTTTTTT. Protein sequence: CASSSGQRNTGELFF.